A selection of T cell receptor beta chains follows, all from one sample in a study of prognosis after radiotherapy for stage I lung cancer. One entry per CDR3 protein results from TCRdb running MiXCR on the multiplex PCR reads. The data hold over 13,000 distinct CDR3 sequences, with roughly 29% observed a single time. Sample: PBMCs, taken before or after stereotactic body radiation therapy (not recorded which). These receptors were taken from a donor over 45 with non-small cell lung cancer. Each CDR3 is given without its conserved first and last residue. A D gene is named only where the DNA matches it firmly. Clone size, where shown, is once, few, many, or a class for clones that have expanded.

abundance,len,j_gene,d_gene,v_gene,CDR3aa
many,13,TRBJ2-7,TRBD2,TRBV7-2,ASSGGLAIFYEQY
medium-sized,13,TRBJ2-7,TRBD1,TRBV6-2/TRBV6-3,ASNPGQGFSYEQY
many,11,TRBJ2-7,TRBD2,TRBV20-1,SASAGGISEQY
many,10,TRBJ2-3,.,TRBV11-2,ASSSNTDTQY
medium-sized,12,TRBJ1-2,.,TRBV28,ASRATGRGDGYT
.,13,TRBJ2-2,TRBD1,TRBV19,ALRSGDRNTGELF
.,12,TRBJ2-5,TRBD2,TRBV5-4,ASSLGREDETQY
many,13,TRBJ2-5,TRBD1,TRBV4-2,ASSQAGTGEETQY
many,17,TRBJ2-7,TRBD2,TRBV7-2,ASRHLRSGTGKISYEQY
.,12,TRBJ1-2,.,TRBV18,ASSPVQRLYGYT
many,11,TRBJ2-7,TRBD1,TRBV5-5,ASSLWTGKEQY
many,12,TRBJ1-4,.,TRBV5-1,ASSSATGNEKLF
many,11,TRBJ1-2,.,TRBV29-1,SVEPDTEYGYT
medium-sized,13,TRBJ2-3,.,TRBV5-1,ASSLTGSSTDTQY
medium-sized,13,TRBJ1-1,TRBD1,TRBV5-1,ASSGRTGVYTEAF
medium-sized,10,TRBJ1-2,.,TRBV19,VLPARSCGYT
medium-sized,14,TRBJ1-3,.,TRBV27,ASSLWAGSSGNTIY
many,9,TRBJ2-5,.,TRBV11-2,ASGVMETQY
many,12,TRBJ1-1,.,TRBV6-1,ASRETRMNTEAF
medium-sized,11,TRBJ2-7,.,TRBV19,ASSNREAVEQY
many,13,TRBJ2-1,.,TRBV20-1,SARGDGSSYNEQF
medium-sized,15,TRBJ1-2,TRBD1,TRBV6-2/TRBV6-3,ASSVALSGQGDRGYT
many,13,TRBJ1-2,TRBD1,TRBV7-9,ASSFSGTGPYGYT
.,12,TRBJ1-6,.,TRBV20-1,SAAAGGGWSPLH
many,16,TRBJ2-6,TRBD1,TRBV2,ASRITGALGFGTNVLT
many,11,TRBJ1-2,TRBD1,TRBV9,ASSPGQHYGYT
many,11,TRBJ1-1,.,TRBV20-1,SARVQTNTEAF
many,15,TRBJ1-6,.,TRBV12-5,ASVPGHLSSYNSPLH
many,15,TRBJ2-1,.,TRBV20-1,SARDHSRNRIYNEQF
many,13,TRBJ2-7,TRBD2,TRBV20-1,SARAYIAGAYEQY
once,13,TRBJ2-1,TRBD2,TRBV7-9,ASSESGRPYNEQF